Each of the 19 T cell receptor beta chains below was sequenced from the same sample in a study of blood T cell repertoires in COVID-19. Here immunoSEQ multiplex PCR was the method, and the copy in TCRdb shows in-frame clones only, minus some. The sample contains a few hundred thousand clones, roughly nine tenths of which appear only once. Input material: PBMCs or T cells enriched from blood (not recorded which). Receptors were obtained from a woman in her 30s who had recovered from COVID-19.

The V gene is TRBV18, the J gene TRBJ1-1; no firm D call. There are 14 residues in the CDR3. Trimming removed 3 bases from V and 0 bases from J, with 8 bases in between. Germline V gene lookup returns CDR1 KGHSH and CDR2 LQKENI. This CDR3 reads CASSPYEMNTEAFF. CDR3 nucleotides: TGTGCCAGCTCACCCTACGAAATGAACACTGAAGCTTTCTTT.

On this clone itself: Other DNA sequences in the same sample also yield this CDR3. This chain connects TRBV18 to TRBJ2-7, with 10 bases matching TRBD2. The junction had 4 bases not matched to a gene; V was cut back by 3 bases and J by 2 bases. The V gene's germline CDR1 is KGHSH and CDR2 LQKENI. This CDR3 is built from 15 residues. CDR3 in DNA: TGTGCCAGCTCACCCCCTAGCGGGAGCGCCTACGAGCAGTACTTC. It specifies CASSPPSGSAYEQYF.

Written as DNA, the CDR3 is TGCGCCAGCAGCCCAGGGACTAGCGGCACAGATACGCAGTATTTT. Translating it yields CASSPGTSGTDTQYF. The genes are TRBV5-1 and TRBJ2-3; 10 positions match TRBD2. The CDR3 consists of 15 residues. Germline-derived CDR1 and CDR2 are SGHRS and YFSETQ. V gave up 4 bases and J gave up 1 base; unmatched junction bases: 3.

The rearrangement links TRBV5-1 to TRBJ1-2, with D perhaps matching TRBD1 (6 bases). Germline assignment: CDR1 SGHRS and CDR2 YFSETQ. This CDR3 region has 14 residues. Trimming took off 6 bases at V and 3 bases at J, with 15 bases between the two ends. This CDR3 reads CASTHGSGDYGYTF. The CDR3 bases are TGCGCCAGCACCCACGGTTCAGGGGACTATGGCTACACCTTC. Drawing the rest from reference TRBV5-1 and TRBJ1-2, the complete variable domain is KAGVTQTPRYLIKTRGQQVTLSCSPISGHRSVSWYQQTPGQGLQFLFEYFSETQRNKGNFPGRFSGRQFSNSRSEMNVSTLELGDSALYLCASTHGSGDYGYTFGSGTRLTVV.

The CDR3 nucleotides read TGTGCCACCAGCGGCCGATTTACAGGGAACACTGAAGCTTTCTTT. This codes for CATSGRFTGNTEAFF. This sequence joins TRBV15 and TRBJ1-1, with D tentatively TRBD1 (5 bases). The CDR3 length is 15 residues. Deletions cut 5 bases from V and 1 base from J, with 14 bases between. Looked up from germline, CDR1 is LNHNV and CDR2 is YYDKDF (reference sequence).

V and J are TRBV4-1 and TRBJ1-4, with D tentatively TRBD1 (5 bases). From germline, CDR1 is MGHRA and CDR2 YSYEKL. The V end lost 1 base, the J end lost 6 bases, and 12 bases lay between the germline ends. The CDR3 is 15 residues long. CDR3 in amino acids: CASSQAGFEYEKLFF. The DNA for the CDR3 is TGCGCCAGCAGCCAAGCAGGGTTTGAGTATGAAAAACTGTTTTTT.

This chain joins TRBV5-1 and TRBJ2-2, with 10 nucleotides matching TRBD1. CDR1 and CDR2 (germline): SGHRS, YFSETQ. The CDR3 extends over 15 amino acids. V lost 7 bases, J lost 5 bases, and 8 bases stayed unmatched. This CDR3 reads CASGSGTGETGELFF. The CDR3 nucleotides are TGCGCCAGCGGATCCGGGACAGGGGAAACCGGGGAGCTGTTTTTT.

The chain carries TRBV7-2 and TRBJ2-5; 8 bases fit TRBD2. The CDR3 contains 16 residues. Germline CDR1 SGHTA, CDR2 FQGNSA. Losses at the gene ends were 5 bases for V and 6 bases for J; bases not matched to a gene: 14. The CDR3 nucleotides read TGTGCCAGCAGCGTCCCGGGGGGGCGAACGGGAAAGACCCAGTACTTC. Its translation: CASSVPGGRTGKTQYF. Based on the CDR3 plus reference TRBV7-2 and TRBJ2-5, the full variable domain is GAGVSQSPSNKVTEKGKDVELRCDPISGHTALYWYRQSLGQGLEFLIYFQGNSAPDKSGLPSDRFSAERTGGSVSTLTIQRTQQEDSAVYLCASSVPGGRTGKTQYFGPGTRLLVL.

This rearrangement joins TRBV27 to TRBJ2-1, with 7 bases identical to TRBD2. Germline CDR1 reads MNHEY; CDR2 reads SMNVEV (reference sequence). The V and J ends lost 2 bases and 5 bases, in that order; junction bases with no gene match: 9. The CDR3 is 16 residues long. CDR3 DNA sequence: TGTGCCAGCAGTTTAGGTAGTCTAGCGGCCAACAATGAGCAGTTCTTC. It encodes CASSLGSLAANNEQFF.

The chain has TRBV19 and TRBJ1-1; TRBD1 might be the D (5 bases). Germline V lookup: CDR1 LNHDA, CDR2 SQIVND (reference sequence). The CDR3 covers 12 residues. The germline V and J ends were trimmed by 3 bases and 6 bases, with 8 bases remaining between them. CDR3 loop: CASSILTAEAFF. As DNA, the CDR3 is TGTGCCAGTAGTATTTTGACAGCTGAAGCTTTCTTT.

The rearrangement links TRBV3-1 (or the pseudogene TRBV3-2) to TRBJ1-2; D possibly corresponds to TRBD1 (5 bases). CDR1 is LGHDT, CDR2 YNNKEL, per germline (reference sequence). Deletions cut 0 bases from V and 4 bases from J, with 12 bases between. The CDR3 runs to 15 residues. CDR3 DNA sequence: TGTGCCAGCAGCCAAGATGGGGGGTTGGGCTATGGCTACACCTTC. Its protein is CASSQDGGLGYGYTF.

The chain couples TRBV7-9 to TRBJ1-1; D possibly corresponds to TRBD1 (6 bases). CDR1 is SEHNR, CDR2 FQNEAQ, per germline (reference sequence). The CDR3 is 15 amino acids. V lost 7 bases and J 4 bases, leaving 19 bases between the germline ends. This chain's CDR3 is CASTLNRVLGTEAFF. The CDR3 DNA follows: TGTGCCAGCACGCTTAACAGGGTCCTCGGCACTGAAGCTTTCTTT. Complete variable domain (other parts from reference TRBV7-9 and TRBJ1-1): DTGVSQNPRHKITKRGQNVTFRCDPISEHNRLYWYRQTLGQGPEFLTYFQNEAQLEKSRLLSDRFSAERPKGSFSTLEIQRTEQGDSAMYLCASTLNRVLGTEAFFGQGTRLTVV.

The CDR3 sequence: CASSPIAENSYNEQFF. The CDR3 DNA sequence: TGTGCCAGCAGTCCGATAGCGGAGAACTCCTACAATGAGCAGTTCTTC. V and J are TRBV28 and TRBJ2-1, with D perhaps TRBD2 (6 bases). This CDR3 spans 16 amino acids. The V gene's germline CDR1 is MDHEN and CDR2 SYDVKM. The V end was cut by 5 bases, the J end by 0 bases, with 14 bases between.

J is TRBJ2-1 and V is TRBV12-5; 12 bases align to TRBD2. The trim removed 4 bases at V and 3 bases at J, leaving 1 base unmatched. In germline, CDR1 is LGHNT, CDR2 FRNRAP. This CDR3 comprises 15 residues. The CDR3 sequence: CASGWTSGIYNEQFF. The CDR3 DNA reads TGTGCTAGTGGTTGGACTAGCGGGATCTACAATGAGCAGTTCTTC.

This clone was observed once. The chain uses TRBV5-4 and TRBJ2-7; no definite D call. The CDR3 sequence is 15 residues long. Germline loops: CDR1 SGHNT, CDR2 YYREEE (reference sequence). V dropped 4 bases and J dropped 2 bases, with 16 bases sitting between them. CDR3 bases: TGTGCCAGCAGCCGACAAAATCAGGAAACCTACGAGCAGTACTTC. Its translation: CASSRQNQETYEQYF. Combining the CDR3 with reference TRBV5-4 and TRBJ2-7 gives the whole variable domain ETGVTQSPTHLIKTRGQQVTLRCSSQSGHNTVSWYQQALGQGPQFIFQYYREEENGRGNFPPRFSGLQFPNYSSELNVNALELDDSALYLCASSRQNQETYEQYFGPGTRLTVT.

The chain recombines TRBV5-1 with TRBJ1-2; D perhaps matches TRBD1 (6 bases). Germline lookup yields CDR1 SGHRS and CDR2 YFSETQ. Trimming took 0 bases from V and 7 from J, leaving 10 bases between them. The length of the CDR3 is 13 residues. The CDR3 sequence: CASSLDRVGGYTF. The CDR3 DNA reads TGCGCCAGCAGCTTGGACAGGGTGGGTGGCTACACCTTC.

This clone was observed once. This rearrangement joins TRBV5-1 to TRBJ1-3, with D uncertain. Trimming took off 0 bases at V and 3 bases at J, with 10 bases between the two ends. CDR3 length: 15 amino acids. CDR1 and CDR2 from the germline V gene are SGHRS and YFSETQ. CDR3 in amino acids: CASSLVSGFGNTIYF. The CDR3 bases are TGCGCCAGCAGCTTGGTATCAGGTTTTGGAAACACCATATATTTT.

V gene TRBV3-1 (or the pseudogene TRBV3-2) combines with J gene TRBJ1-1, with 8 bases identical to TRBD1. This CDR3 spans 13 amino acids. Germline trimming cut 2 bases from V and 8 bases from J; bases unmatched to any gene: 4. Germline loops: CDR1 LGHDT, CDR2 YNNKEL (reference sequence). The chain's CDR3 is CASSQHRTGEAFF. The CDR3 nucleotides read TGTGCCAGCAGCCAACATAGGACAGGGGAAGCTTTCTTT.

CDR3 nucleotide sequence: TGTGCCTGGAGCTCGGAGGCGCAGTACTTC. Amino acids: CAWSSEAQYF. V usage is TRBV30 and J usage is TRBJ2-7; D is perhaps TRBD2 (5 bases). The CDR3 runs 10 residues. Between the trimmed V and J ends, which lost 3 bases and 9 bases, there was a span of 9 bases. Germline assignment: CDR1 GTSNPN and CDR2 SVGIG (reference sequence).